This record looks at one TCR beta chain sequence and its context. Its antigen is still unknown. The data derive from a study of T-cell reconstitution after alpha-beta-depleted transplantation in children. Study conclusions and caveats: Some patients' high day-60 TCRbeta diversity was traced to surviving recipient T cells and thymic progenitors. After transplant, at about two months, alpha-beta T cells were reportedly derived from several hundred expanded graft clones.

Construction of the TCRbeta library involved unique molecular identifiers. Via MiXCR, TCRdb re-called the PCR reads, giving one row per CDR3 protein. The sample lists almost 250,000 distinct CDR3 sequences; more than 20% were seen once. This CDR3 has 14 residues. V was cut by 2 bases and J by 5 bases, with 13 bases left in between. The germline CDR1 and CDR2 sequences are MNHEY and SMNVEV (reference sequence). This clonotype originated in a girl aged 2 to 9 with Fanconi anemia, due to receive a stem cell transplant. The chain joins TRBV27 to TRBJ2-7; D is possibly TRBD2 (6 bases). The sequencing here drew on PBMCs, taken before TCRalphabeta/CD19-depleted stem cell transplant. CDR3: CASSLIGSPNEQYF. The CDR3 bases are TGTGCCAGCAGTTTAATCGGGAGCCCCAACGAGCAGTACTTC.